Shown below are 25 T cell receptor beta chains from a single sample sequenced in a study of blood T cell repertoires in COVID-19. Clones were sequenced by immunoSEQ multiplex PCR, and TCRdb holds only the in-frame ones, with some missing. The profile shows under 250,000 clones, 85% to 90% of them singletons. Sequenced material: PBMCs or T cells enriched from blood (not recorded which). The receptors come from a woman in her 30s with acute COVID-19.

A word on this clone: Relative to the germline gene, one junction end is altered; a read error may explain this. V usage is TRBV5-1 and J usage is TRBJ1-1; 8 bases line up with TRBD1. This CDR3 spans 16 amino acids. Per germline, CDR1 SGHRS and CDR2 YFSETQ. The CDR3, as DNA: TGCGCCAGCAGCTTCGACAGGGGCGGGATGAAGACTGAAGCTTTCTTT. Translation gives CASSFDRGGMKTEAFF.

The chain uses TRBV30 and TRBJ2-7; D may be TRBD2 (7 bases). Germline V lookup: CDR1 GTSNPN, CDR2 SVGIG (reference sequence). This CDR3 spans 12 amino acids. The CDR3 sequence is CARGGGPYEQYF. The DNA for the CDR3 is TGTGCACGAGGGGGGGGCCCCTACGAGCAGTACTTC.

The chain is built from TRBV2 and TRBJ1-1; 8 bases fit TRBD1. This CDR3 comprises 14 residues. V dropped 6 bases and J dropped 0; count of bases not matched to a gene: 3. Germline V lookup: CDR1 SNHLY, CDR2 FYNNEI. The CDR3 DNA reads TGTGCCAGCAGAAGACAGGGGATGAACACTGAAGCTTTCTTT. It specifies CASRRQGMNTEAFF.

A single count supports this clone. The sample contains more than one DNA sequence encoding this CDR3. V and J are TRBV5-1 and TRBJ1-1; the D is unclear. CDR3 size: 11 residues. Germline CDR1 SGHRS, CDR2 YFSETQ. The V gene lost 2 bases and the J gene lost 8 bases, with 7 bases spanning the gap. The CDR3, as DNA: TGCGCCAGCAGCTTTGGAGGGGAAGCTTTCTTT. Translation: CASSFGGEAFF.

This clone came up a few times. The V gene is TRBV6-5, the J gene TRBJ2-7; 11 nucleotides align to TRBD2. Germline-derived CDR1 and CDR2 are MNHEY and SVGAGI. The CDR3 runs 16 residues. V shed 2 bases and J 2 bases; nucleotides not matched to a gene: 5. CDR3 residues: CASSYLAGGLTYEQYF. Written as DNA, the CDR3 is TGTGCCAGCAGTTACCTAGCGGGGGGCTTAACCTACGAGCAGTACTTC.

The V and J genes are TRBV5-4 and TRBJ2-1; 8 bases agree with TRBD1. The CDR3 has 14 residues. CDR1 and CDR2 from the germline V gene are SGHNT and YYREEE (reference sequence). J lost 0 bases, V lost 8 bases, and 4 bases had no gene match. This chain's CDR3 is CASLDRDSYNEQFF. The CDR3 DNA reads TGTGCCAGTCTGGACAGGGACTCCTACAATGAGCAGTTCTTC.

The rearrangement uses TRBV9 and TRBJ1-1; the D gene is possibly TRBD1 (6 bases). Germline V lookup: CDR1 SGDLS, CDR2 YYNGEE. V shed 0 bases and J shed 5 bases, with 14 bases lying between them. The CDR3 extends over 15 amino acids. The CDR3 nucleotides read TGTGCCAGCAGCGTAGATGGCAGGGGTGGGACTGAAGCTTTCTTT. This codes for CASSVDGRGGTEAFF.

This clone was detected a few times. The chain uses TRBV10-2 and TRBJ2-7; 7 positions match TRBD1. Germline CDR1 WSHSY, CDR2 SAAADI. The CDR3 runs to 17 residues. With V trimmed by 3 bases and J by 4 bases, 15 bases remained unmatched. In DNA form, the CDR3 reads TGCGCCAGCAGTGAAGGCGCCCGACAGGGTTCGGCTTACGAGCAGTACTTC. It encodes CASSEGARQGSAYEQYF.

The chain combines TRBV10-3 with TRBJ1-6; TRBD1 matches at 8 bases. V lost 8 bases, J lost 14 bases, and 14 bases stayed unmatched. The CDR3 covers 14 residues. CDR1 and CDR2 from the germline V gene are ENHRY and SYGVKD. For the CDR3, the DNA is TGTGCCATCCGCCCCGGACAGGGCCCCGGGTCCCTCCACTTT. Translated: CAIRPGQGPGSLHF.

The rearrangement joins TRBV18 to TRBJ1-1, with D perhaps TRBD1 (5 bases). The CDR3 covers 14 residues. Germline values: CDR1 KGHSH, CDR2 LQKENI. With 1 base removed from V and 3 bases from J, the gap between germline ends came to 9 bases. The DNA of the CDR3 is TGTGCCAGCTCACCACTTACAGGAGACACTGAAGCTTTCTTT. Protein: CASSPLTGDTEAFF.

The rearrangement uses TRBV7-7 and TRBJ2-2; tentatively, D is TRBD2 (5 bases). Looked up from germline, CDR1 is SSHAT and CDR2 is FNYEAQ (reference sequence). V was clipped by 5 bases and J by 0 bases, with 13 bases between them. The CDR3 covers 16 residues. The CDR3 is CASSHRDYPNTGELFF. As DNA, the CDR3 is TGTGCCAGCAGCCATCGCGACTACCCGAACACCGGGGAGCTGTTTTTT.

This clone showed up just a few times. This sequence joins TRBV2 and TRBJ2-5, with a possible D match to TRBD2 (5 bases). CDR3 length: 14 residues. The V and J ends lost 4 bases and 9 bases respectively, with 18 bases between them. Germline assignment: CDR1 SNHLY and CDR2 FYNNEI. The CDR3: CASSAALLGRAQYF. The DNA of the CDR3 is TGTGCCAGCAGTGCCGCGTTGCTCGGGCGGGCCCAGTACTTC.

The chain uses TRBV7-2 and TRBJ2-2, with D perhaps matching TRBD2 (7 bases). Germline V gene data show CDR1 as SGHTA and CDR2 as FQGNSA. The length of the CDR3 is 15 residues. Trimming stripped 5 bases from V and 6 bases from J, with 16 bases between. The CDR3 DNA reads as TGTGCCAGCAGCCCGGGGGCGGGGAGGGCCGGGGAGCTGTTTTTT. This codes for CASSPGAGRAGELFF. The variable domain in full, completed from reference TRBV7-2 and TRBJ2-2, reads GAGVSQSPSNKVTEKGKDVELRCDPISGHTALYWYRQSLGQGLEFLIYFQGNSAPDKSGLPSDRFSAERTGGSVSTLTIQRTQQEDSAVYLCASSPGAGRAGELFFGEGSRLTVL.

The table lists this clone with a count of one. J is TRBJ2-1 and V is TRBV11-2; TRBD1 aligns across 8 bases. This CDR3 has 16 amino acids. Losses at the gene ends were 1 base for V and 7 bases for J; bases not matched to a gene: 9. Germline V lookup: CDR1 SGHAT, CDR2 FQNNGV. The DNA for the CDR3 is TGTGCCAGCAGCTTAGCCGGCAGGGGGCTAATGAATGAGCAGTTCTTC. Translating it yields CASSLAGRGLMNEQFF. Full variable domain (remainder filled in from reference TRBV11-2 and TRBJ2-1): EAGVAQSPRYKIIEKRQSVAFWCNPISGHATLYWYQQILGQGPKLLIQFQNNGVVDDSQLPKDRFSAERLKGVDSTLKIQPAKLEDSAVYLCASSLAGRGLMNEQFFGPGTRLTVL.

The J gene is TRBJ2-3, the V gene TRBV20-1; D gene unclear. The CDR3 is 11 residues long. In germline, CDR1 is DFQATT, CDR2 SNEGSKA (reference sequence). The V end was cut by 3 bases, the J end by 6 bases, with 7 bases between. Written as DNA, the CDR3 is TGCAGTGCTAGTCTTCTGGATACGCAGTATTTT. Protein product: CSASLLDTQYF.

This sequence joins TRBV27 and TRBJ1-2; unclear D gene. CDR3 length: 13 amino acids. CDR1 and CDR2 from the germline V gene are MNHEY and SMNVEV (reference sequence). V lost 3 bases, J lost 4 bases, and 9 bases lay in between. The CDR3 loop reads CASSLGGSYGYTF. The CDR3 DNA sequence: TGTGCCAGCAGTTTGGGCGGGAGCTATGGCTACACCTTC.

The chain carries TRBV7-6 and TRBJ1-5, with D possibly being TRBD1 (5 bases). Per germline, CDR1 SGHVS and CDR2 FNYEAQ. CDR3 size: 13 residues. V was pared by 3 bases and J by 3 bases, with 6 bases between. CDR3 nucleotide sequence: TGTGCCAGCAGCTTGGACACCAATCAGCCCCAGCATTTT. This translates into CASSLDTNQPQHF.

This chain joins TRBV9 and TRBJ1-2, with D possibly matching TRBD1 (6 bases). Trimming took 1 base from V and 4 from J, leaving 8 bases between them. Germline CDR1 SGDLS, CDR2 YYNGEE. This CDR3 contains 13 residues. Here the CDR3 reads CASSVQGTYGYTF. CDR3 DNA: TGTGCCAGCAGCGTACAGGGGACCTATGGCTACACCTTC.

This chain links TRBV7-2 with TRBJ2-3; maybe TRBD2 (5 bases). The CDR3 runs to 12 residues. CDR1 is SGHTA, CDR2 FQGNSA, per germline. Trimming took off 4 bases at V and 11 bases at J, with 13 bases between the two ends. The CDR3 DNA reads TGTGCCAGCAGCTACCCGGGAATTGGGCAGTATTTT. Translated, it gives CASSYPGIGQYF.

Written as DNA, the CDR3 is TGCGCCAGCAGCTTGGCCGGCGGTAGCGGGGGCCCATTGGGGGAGCAGTACTTC. This codes for CASSLAGGSGGPLGEQYF. The rearrangement links TRBV5-1 to TRBJ2-7; 9 bases map to TRBD2. After removal of 0 bases from V and 7 bases from J, the junction contained 17 bases not matched to a gene. Germline-derived CDR1 and CDR2 are SGHRS and YFSETQ. CDR3 length: 18 amino acids.

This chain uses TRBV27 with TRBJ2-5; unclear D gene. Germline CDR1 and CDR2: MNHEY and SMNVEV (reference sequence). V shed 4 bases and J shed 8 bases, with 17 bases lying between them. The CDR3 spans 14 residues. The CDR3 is CASSYAGARFTQYF. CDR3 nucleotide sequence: TGTGCCAGCAGTTACGCAGGCGCCAGGTTTACCCAGTACTTC.

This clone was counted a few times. CDR3 sequence reads: CASSDSFRTETGELFF. The DNA of the CDR3 is TGTGCCAGCAGTGACTCTTTCCGTACAGAAACCGGGGAGCTGTTTTTT. This chain connects TRBV6-4 to TRBJ2-2; D unclear. This CDR3 is 16 amino acids long. Looked up from germline, CDR1 is MRHNA and CDR2 is SNTAGT. V was shortened by 0 bases and J by 5 bases, with 13 bases between the two germline ends.

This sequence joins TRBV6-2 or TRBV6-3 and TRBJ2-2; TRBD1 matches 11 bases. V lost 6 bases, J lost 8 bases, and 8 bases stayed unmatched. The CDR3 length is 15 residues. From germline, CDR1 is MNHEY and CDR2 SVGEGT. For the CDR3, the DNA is TGTGCCAGCAGCCTGGGACAGGGGGTTCGGGGGGAGCTGTTTTTT. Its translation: CASSLGQGVRGELFF.

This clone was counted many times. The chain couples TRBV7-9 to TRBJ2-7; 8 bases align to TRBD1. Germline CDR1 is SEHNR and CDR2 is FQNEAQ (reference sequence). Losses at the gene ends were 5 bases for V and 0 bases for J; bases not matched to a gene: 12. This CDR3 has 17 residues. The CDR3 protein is CASSQFPGDRSSYEQYF. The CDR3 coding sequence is TGTGCCAGCAGCCAATTCCCAGGGGACAGGAGCTCCTACGAGCAGTACTTC. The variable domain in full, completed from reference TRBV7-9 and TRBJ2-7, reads DTGVSQNPRHKITKRGQNVTFRCDPISEHNRLYWYRQTLGQGPEFLTYFQNEAQLEKSRLLSDRFSAERPKGSFSTLEIQRTEQGDSAMYLCASSQFPGDRSSYEQYFGPGTRLTVT.

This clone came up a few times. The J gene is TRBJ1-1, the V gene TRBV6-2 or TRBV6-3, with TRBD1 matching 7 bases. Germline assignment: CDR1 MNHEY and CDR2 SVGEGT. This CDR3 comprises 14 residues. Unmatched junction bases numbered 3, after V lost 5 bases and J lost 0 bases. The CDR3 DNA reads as TGTGCCAGCAGTAGACAGGGCCTGAACACTGAAGCTTTCTTT. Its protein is CASSRQGLNTEAFF.